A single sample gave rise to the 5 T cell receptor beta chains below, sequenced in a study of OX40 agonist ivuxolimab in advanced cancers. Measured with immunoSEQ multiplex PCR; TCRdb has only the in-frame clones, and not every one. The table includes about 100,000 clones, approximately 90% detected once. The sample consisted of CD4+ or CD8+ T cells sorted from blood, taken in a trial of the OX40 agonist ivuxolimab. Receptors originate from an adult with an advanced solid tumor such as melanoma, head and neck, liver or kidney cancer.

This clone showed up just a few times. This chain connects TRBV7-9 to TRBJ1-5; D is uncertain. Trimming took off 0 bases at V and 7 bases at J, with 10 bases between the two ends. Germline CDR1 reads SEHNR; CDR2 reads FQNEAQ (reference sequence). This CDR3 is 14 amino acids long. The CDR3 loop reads CASSLAGMGQPQHF. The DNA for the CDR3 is TGTGCCAGCAGCTTAGCTGGGATGGGACAGCCCCAGCATTTT.

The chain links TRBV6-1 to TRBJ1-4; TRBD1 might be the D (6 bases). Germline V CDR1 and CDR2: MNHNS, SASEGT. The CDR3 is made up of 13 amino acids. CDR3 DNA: TGTGCAAATCGCCGGGACACAAATGAAAAACTGTTTTTT. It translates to CANRRDTNEKLFF.

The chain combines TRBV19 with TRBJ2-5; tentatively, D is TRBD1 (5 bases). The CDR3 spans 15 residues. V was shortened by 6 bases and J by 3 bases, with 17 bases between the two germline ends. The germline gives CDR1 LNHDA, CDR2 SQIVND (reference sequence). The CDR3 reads CASRTQGALEETQYF. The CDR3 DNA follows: TGTGCCAGTAGGACGCAGGGTGCCTTGGAAGAGACCCAGTACTTC. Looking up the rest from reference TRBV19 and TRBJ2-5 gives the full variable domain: DGGITQSPKYLFRKEGQNVTLSCEQNLNHDAMYWYRQDPGQGLRLIYYSQIVNDFQKGDIAEGYSVSREKKESFPLTVTSAQKNPTAFYLCASRTQGALEETQYFGPGTRLLVL.

DNA of the CDR3: TGCGCCAGCAGCCAAGGATCAGCGGTTTCCTACAATGAGCAGTTCTTC. Residues: CASSQGSAVSYNEQFF. This rearrangement joins TRBV4-3 to TRBJ2-1, with D possibly being TRBD2 (5 bases). The CDR3 is made up of 16 amino acids. V shed 1 base and J shed 1 base, with 11 bases lying between them. Germline CDR1 LGHNA, CDR2 YSLEER.

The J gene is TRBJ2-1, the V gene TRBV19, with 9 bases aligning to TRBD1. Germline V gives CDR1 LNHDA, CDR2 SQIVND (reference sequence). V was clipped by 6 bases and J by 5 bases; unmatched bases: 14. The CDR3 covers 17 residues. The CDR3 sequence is CASRKGTGRSGNNEQFF. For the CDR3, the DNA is TGTGCCAGTAGAAAGGGGACAGGGAGGTCGGGAAACAATGAGCAGTTCTTC.